This entry concerns a single T cell receptor beta chain. The data derive from a study of brain T cells in children with intractable seizures. V gave up 4 bases and J gave up 0 bases, with 13 bases separating them. The CDR3 sequence is 16 residues long. The germline V gene encodes CDR1 SGDLS and CDR2 YYNGEE. Specified time point: blood from clinic visit 5 months post-surgery; TSC patient then seizure free. Measured with immunoSEQ multiplex PCR; TCRdb has only the in-frame clones, and not every one. The sample yields a few hundred thousand clones, 93% seen once. The sequencing used peripheral blood, collected 4 to 5 months after surgery. This rearrangement joins TRBV9 to TRBJ2-2; D gene ambiguous. The receptor was derived from a boy under two years old with tuberous sclerosis and intractable seizures. The CDR3 DNA reads TGTGCCAGCAGCCCCCCGACTGGATCGAACACCGGGGAGCTGTTTTTT. Encoded protein: CASSPPTGSNTGELFF.